This TCR beta chain was obtained from a study of T cells after yellow fever vaccination (dated by TCRdb to between 2018 and 2021). At the level of the whole study: Libraries from fractions with low cell numbers were prepared with the SMART-Seq v4 Ultra Low Input RNA kit. Bulk TCR alpha and beta repertoires were sequenced longitudinally to track T-cell clones before and after primary and booster YFV17D yellow fever vaccination. Two healthy male donors made up the cohort, one aged 18 to 29 years and the other aged 30 to 39 years. Blood samples were taken at several timepoints before and after primary and secondary immunization, and bulk PBMC replicates and cell subsets were isolated.

Cut back by 1 base and 0 bases, the V and J ends lie 7 bases apart. From a lookup of the germline V gene, CDR1 and CDR2 are SGHRS and YFSETQ. The CDR3 runs 15 amino acids, cysteine and phenylalanine included. Of the read, only the CDR3 DNA is kept; its 45 bases are in frame from base 1. TCR cDNA was synthesized by 5'RACE template switching, through which a universal primer site and unique molecular identifiers were introduced. cDNA synthesis was primed from both the TCR alpha and TCR beta constant segments. Library amplification used two PCR steps, and the second PCR step added sample barcodes and sequencing adapters. Libraries were sequenced on Illumina HiSeq 2500 (2x100 bp) or NovaSeq (2x150 bp). The original methods were these. MIGEC handled demultiplexing of reads and collapsing into UMI consensus sequences, while MiXCR performed V(D)J alignment. Vaccine-responding clonotypes were identified with edgeR using replicate PBMC samples, with FDR below 0.01 and a log2 fold change above 5 up to day 15 being required. Bulk clonotypes were assigned CD4 or CD8 identity according to which sequenced CD4 or CD8 repertoire held them at higher abundance. In TCRdb, the public reads were trimmed at Q25 with fastp and aligned with MiXCR, with productive beta chains retained. Merged by CDR3 protein, the rows form single entries marked with the most common genes and DNA. These V and J calls rely on TCRdb rather than the paper's analysis. This sample has under 200,000 distinct CDR3 sequences in its table, and 6.5% to 8.5% of those were observed once. Around 2.3% of the sample is taken by the ten largest.

What the work shows at the level of the full study, not this receptor alone: A small share of clonotypes occurred in both CD4 and CD8 compartments, likely arising from convergent recombination. Because only a couple of donors were included in the study, the extent to which the findings can be generalized is limited. Computational filtering was needed because FACS-sorted repertoires could contain abundant contaminating clonotypes from the bulk population. The secondary T-cell response was weaker than the primary response but faster, peaking on day 5 instead of day 15. After the booster, most of the clones that had expanded following primary vaccination were detected again (almost 98% of CD4 and around 87% of CD8), which suggests that memory was broadly maintained.

This clonotype was counted many times. The antigen it recognizes is unknown. Within one base of it there is no much larger clone, and no base qualities were kept. The treatment or condition label here, explained by the study, means: live attenuated yellow fever vaccine strain. A standard Ficoll-Paque protocol was used to isolate PBMCs from peripheral blood. Dynabeads CD4 and CD8 positive selection kits were used to isolate CD4 and CD8 T-cell fractions. TriZol was used to extract RNA from bulk PBMCs, CD4 and CD8 fractions, and dextramer-positive and dextramer-negative fractions. The source is a man younger than 30 who received the YFV17D yellow fever vaccine. The chain is encoded by TRBV5-1 joined to TRBJ2-2, with no confident D gene call. The sequences come from CD4+ T cells sorted from PBMCs, collected 5 to 6 days after the first yellow fever vaccination. The CDR3 corresponds to CASSLRASNTGELFF. The nucleotides read TGCGCCAGCAGCTTGAGGGCTTCGAACACCGGGGAGCTGTTTTTT.